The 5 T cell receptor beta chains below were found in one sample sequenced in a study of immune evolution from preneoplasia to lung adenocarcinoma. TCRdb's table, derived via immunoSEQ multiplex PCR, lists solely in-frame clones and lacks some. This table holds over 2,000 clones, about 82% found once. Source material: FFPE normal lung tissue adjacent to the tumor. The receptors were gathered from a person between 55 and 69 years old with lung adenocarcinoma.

The CDR3 DNA sequence: TGCGCCAGCAGCCAACTTCTGGCGTGGACAGATACGCAGTATTTT. Protein sequence: CASSQLLAWTDTQYF. The V gene is TRBV4-1, the J gene TRBJ2-3, with D unclear. V was shortened by 2 bases and J by 3 bases, with 12 bases between the two germline ends. The CDR3 consists of 15 residues. Germline assignment: CDR1 MGHRA and CDR2 YSYEKL.

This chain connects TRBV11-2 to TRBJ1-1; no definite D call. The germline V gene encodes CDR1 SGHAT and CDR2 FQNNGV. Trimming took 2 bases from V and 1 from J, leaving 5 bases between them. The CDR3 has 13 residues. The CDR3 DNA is TGTGCCAGCAGCTTAAAACGGAACACTGAAGCTTTCTTT. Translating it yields CASSLKRNTEAFF. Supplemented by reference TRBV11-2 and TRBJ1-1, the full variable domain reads EAGVAQSPRYKIIEKRQSVAFWCNPISGHATLYWYQQILGQGPKLLIQFQNNGVVDDSQLPKDRFSAERLKGVDSTLKIQPAKLEDSAVYLCASSLKRNTEAFFGQGTRLTVV.

CDR3 in amino acids: CASIPGTSGNEQFF. The CDR3 DNA is TGTGCCAGCATCCCCGGGACTAGCGGGAATGAGCAGTTCTTC. The chain combines TRBV7-8 with TRBJ2-1; 12 positions match TRBD2. Trimming cost V 7 bases and J 7 bases; bases outside gene matches: 5. The CDR3 extends over 14 amino acids. Germline V gene lookup returns CDR1 SGHVS and CDR2 FQNEAQ.

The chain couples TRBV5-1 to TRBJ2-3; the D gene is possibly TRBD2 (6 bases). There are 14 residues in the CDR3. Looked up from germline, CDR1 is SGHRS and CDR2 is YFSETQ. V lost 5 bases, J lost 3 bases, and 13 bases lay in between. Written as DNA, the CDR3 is TGCGCCAGCAGTACTGGGGGAGGTACAGATACGCAGTATTTT. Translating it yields CASSTGGGTDTQYF.

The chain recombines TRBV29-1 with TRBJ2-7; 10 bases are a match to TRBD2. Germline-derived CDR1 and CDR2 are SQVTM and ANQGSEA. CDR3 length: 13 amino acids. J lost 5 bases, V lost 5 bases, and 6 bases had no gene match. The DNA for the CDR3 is TGCAGCGTTCAGGGACTAGCGATCGACGAGCAGTACTTC. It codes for CSVQGLAIDEQYF.